This TCR beta chain stems from a study of T cell responses to AZD1222 COVID-19 vaccine. Overall study results and limits: Compared with day 0, the breadth and depth of the Spike-specific TCR repertoire rose significantly after two doses of AZD1222.

Note on this clone: The antigen remains unidentified.

The protocol was immunoSEQ multiplex PCR, while the TCRdb copy is restricted to in-frame clones and leaves out a portion. The sample has about 140,000 clones; under 95% are singletons. Sequencing was performed on peripheral blood, taken on day 0 of AZD1222 vaccination. The sequence was collected from an adult in good health.

The CDR3 coding sequence is TGCGCCAGCAGCCAAGAACGGCAGGACCGAAATGAAAAACTGTTTTTT. This codes for CASSQERQDRNEKLFF. V usage is TRBV4-3 and J usage is TRBJ1-4, with D unresolved. V lost 0 bases and J lost 5, with 13 bases in between. The CDR3 runs to 16 residues. CDR1 and CDR2 (germline): LGHNA, YSLEER.